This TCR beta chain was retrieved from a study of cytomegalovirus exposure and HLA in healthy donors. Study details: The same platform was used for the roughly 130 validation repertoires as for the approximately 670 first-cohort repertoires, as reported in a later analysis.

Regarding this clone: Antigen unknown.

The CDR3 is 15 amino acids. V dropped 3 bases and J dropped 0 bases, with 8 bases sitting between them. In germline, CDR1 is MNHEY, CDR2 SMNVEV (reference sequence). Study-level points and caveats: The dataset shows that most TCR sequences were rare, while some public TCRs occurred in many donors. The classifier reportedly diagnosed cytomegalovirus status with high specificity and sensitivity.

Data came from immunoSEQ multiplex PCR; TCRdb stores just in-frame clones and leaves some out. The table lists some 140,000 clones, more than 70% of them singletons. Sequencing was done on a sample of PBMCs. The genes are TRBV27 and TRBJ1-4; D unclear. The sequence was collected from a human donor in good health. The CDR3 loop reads CASSFSAATNEKLFF. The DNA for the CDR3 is TGTGCCAGCAGTTTTTCGGCGGCAACTAATGAAAAACTGTTTTTT.